This passage covers 2 T cell receptor beta chains from one sample sequenced in a study of cytomegalovirus exposure and HLA in healthy donors. The data were produced by immunoSEQ multiplex PCR, yet TCRdb's version contains in-frame clones alone and is incomplete. The sample includes roughly 150,000 clones, roughly 80% of them seen just once. Sequencing used PBMCs. These receptors were collected from a man in his thirties or forties in good health and CMV-seropositive.

The rearrangement joins TRBV5-1 to TRBJ2-6; D remains unclear. The CDR3 totals 15 residues. V lost 1 base, J lost 0 bases, and 5 bases lay in between. In germline, CDR1 is SGHRS, CDR2 YFSETQ. CDR3 coding DNA: TGCGCCAGCAGCTTGCTGGCCTCTGGGGCCAACGTCCTGACTTTC. It encodes CASSLLASGANVLTF.

The sample holds a few counts of this clone. The rearrangement joins TRBV18 to TRBJ1-1; 9 nucleotides line up with TRBD1. The V gene's germline CDR1 is KGHSH and CDR2 LQKENI. With V trimmed by 3 bases and J by 5 bases, 4 bases remained unmatched. This CDR3 has 14 amino acids. The CDR3: CASSPLDRGTEAFF. The CDR3 DNA follows: TGTGCCAGCTCACCTTTAGACAGGGGGACTGAAGCTTTCTTT.